This T cell receptor beta chain came from a study of T cell responses to AZD1222 COVID-19 vaccine. The protocol was immunoSEQ multiplex PCR, while the TCRdb copy is restricted to in-frame clones and leaves out a portion. This table holds around 110,000 clones, around 94% found once. Study observations and caveats: Among the donors, most were white British and more were female, and clonal diversity was possibly underestimated. The study found Spike-specific TCR breadth and depth rose after two AZD1222 doses. Within unmutated variant regions lay the reported targets of nearly half of spike-specific TCRs.

The V gene lost 0 bases and the J gene lost 5 bases, with 9 bases spanning the gap. Germline V gene lookup returns CDR1 MGHRA and CDR2 YSYEKL. This CDR3 contains 14 residues. To note about this clone: Its target is unknown.

This material consisted of peripheral blood, taken on day 0 of AZD1222 vaccination. This clonotype was sampled from an adult in good health. The chain carries TRBV4-1 and TRBJ2-3; D is uncertain. The CDR3 sequence is CASSQDFSLDTQYF. The CDR3 DNA reads as TGCGCCAGCAGCCAAGATTTTTCCTTAGATACGCAGTATTTT.